Presented here are 25 T cell receptor beta chains from one specimen sequenced in a study of T cells expressing NK-cell markers. TCRdb re-called the 5' RACE reads; every CDR3 protein appears as one record, without DNA. The sample has fewer than 400,000 distinct CDR3 sequences, and its top ten clones hold about 10%. What was sequenced was blood T cells: a sorted CD56 or NKG2C T cell subset, CD4+ or CD8+ T cells, or bulk PBMC T cells (not recorded which). These receptors all come from a woman in her forties or fifties in good health.

The chain employs TRBV6-5 and TRBJ2-5; TCRdb's D gene call, TRBD2, goes unchecked for lack of DNA. Germline CDR1 MNHEY, CDR2 SVGAGI. The CDR3 runs to 13 residues. The CDR3 region is CASSSSGLADQYF.

The rearrangement uses TRBV28 and TRBJ2-1; checking the TCRdb D call of TRBD1 is not possible without DNA. The CDR3 has 13 residues. Germline CDR1 MDHEN, CDR2 SYDVKM. CDR3 sequence: CASSRQGRNEQFF.

This chain links TRBV2 with TRBJ2-5; lacking DNA, the TRBD2 call made by TCRdb goes unchecked. Per the germline V gene, CDR1 is SNHLY and CDR2 is FYNNEI. CDR3 size: 13 residues. The CDR3 loop is CASTSGRRETQYF.

The chain carries TRBV29-1 and TRBJ2-5. Germline assignment: CDR1 SQVTM and CDR2 ANQGSEA. The CDR3 is made up of 11 amino acids. The CDR3 loop is CSVAVGETQYF.

V is TRBV7-2 and J is TRBJ2-1; TCRdb picks TRBD2, but there is no DNA to check that call. CDR1 is SGHTA, CDR2 FQGNSA, per germline. CDR3 size: 14 residues. CDR3 loop: CASSATPRGNEQFF.

V and J are TRBV6-5 and TRBJ2-2. This CDR3 spans 12 amino acids. Germline V CDR1 and CDR2: MNHEY, SVGAGI. The CDR3 loop is CASSVTVGELFF.

This chain uses TRBV24-1 with TRBJ2-1; no DNA is available, so the TRBD2 call from TCRdb remains unchecked. The CDR3 loop spans 13 amino acids. The germline V gene has CDR1 KGHDR and CDR2 SFDVKD. The CDR3 protein is CATSDSGLAEQFF.

The V gene is TRBV2, the J gene TRBJ2-2; TCRdb names TRBD1, which stays unverified in the absence of DNA. CDR1 and CDR2 (germline): SNHLY, FYNNEI. The CDR3 is 12 residues long. CDR3: CATLSSGRELFF. Filled out from reference TRBV2 and TRBJ2-2, the complete variable domain reads EPEVTQTPSHQVTQMGQEVILRCVPISNHLYFYWYRQILGQKVEFLVSFYNNEISEKSEIFDDQFSVERPDGSNFTLKIRSTKLEDSAMYFCATLSSGRELFFGEGSRLTVL.

The chain links TRBV4-1 to TRBJ2-1; TCRdb indicates TRBD2, and absent DNA this call remains unverified. Germline V gene lookup returns CDR1 MGHRA and CDR2 YSYEKL. The CDR3 runs 21 residues. Here the CDR3 reads CASSQESRGLAGVGSYNEQFF.

The chain has TRBV12-3 or TRBV12-4 and TRBJ1-1; TCRdb proposes TRBD1, but this gene call is untestable without DNA. The CDR3 totals 14 residues. This CDR3 reads CASSLPGGRGEAFF.

The chain recombines TRBV27 with TRBJ1-5. Per the germline V gene, CDR1 is MNHEY and CDR2 is SMNVEV (reference sequence). CDR3 length: 15 amino acids. CDR3 region: CASSLSPNSNQPQHF.

The V gene is TRBV12-3 or TRBV12-4, the J gene TRBJ2-5; TCRdb selects TRBD2, and the lack of DNA leaves this call unchecked. The CDR3 loop spans 14 amino acids. The CDR3 reads CASKLTSTQETQYF.

The rearrangement links TRBV12-5 to TRBJ2-2; the TRBD1 assignment by TCRdb is unverifiable without DNA. This CDR3 region has 13 residues. Germline CDR1 LGHNT, CDR2 FRNRAP. CDR3 loop: CASGLDSERELFF. The variable domain in full, completed from reference TRBV12-5 and TRBJ2-2, reads DARVTQTPRHKVTEMGQEVTMRCQPILGHNTVFWYRQTMMQGLELLAYFRNRAPLDDSGMPKDRFSAEMPDATLATLKIQPSEPRDSAVYFCASGLDSERELFFGEGSRLTVL.

The chain uses TRBV20-1 and TRBJ2-5; checking the TCRdb D call of TRBD2 is not possible without DNA. Germline V lookup: CDR1 DFQATT, CDR2 SNEGSKA (reference sequence). The CDR3 sequence is 16 residues long. This chain's CDR3 is CSARELAGPPQETQYF.

The chain employs TRBV4-1 and TRBJ2-2; absent DNA, TCRdb's TRBD1 call cannot be checked. This CDR3 is built from 19 residues. Germline CDR1 reads MGHRA; CDR2 reads YSYEKL. The CDR3 protein is CASSQGTGDWPRGTGELFF.

The V and J genes are TRBV5-1 and TRBJ1-5. There are 15 residues in the CDR3. Germline V gene lookup returns CDR1 SGHRS and CDR2 YFSETQ. This chain's CDR3 is CASSLGGDLYQPQHF.

The V gene is TRBV6-6, the J gene TRBJ2-3; the TRBD1 assignment by TCRdb is unverifiable without DNA. This CDR3 is 15 amino acids long. CDR1 MNHNY and CDR2 SVGAGI come from the germline V gene (reference sequence). The CDR3 reads CASSKWPEGTDTQYF.

V is TRBV6-5 and J is TRBJ1-5; no DNA is available, so the TRBD1 call from TCRdb remains unchecked. CDR1 is MNHEY and CDR2 is SVGAGI in the germline V gene. This CDR3 contains 13 residues. CDR3 sequence: CASSYRGPQPQHF.

V and J are TRBV7-2 and TRBJ2-3. There are 13 residues in the CDR3. Germline CDR1 reads SGHTA; CDR2 reads FQGNSA. The CDR3 sequence: CASSLVGSDTQYF.

V gene TRBV5-1 combines with J gene TRBJ2-4; absent DNA, TCRdb's TRBD2 call cannot be checked. The CDR3 runs 16 residues. The germline V gene encodes CDR1 SGHRS and CDR2 YFSETQ. CDR3 loop: CASSSLREGAKNIQYF.

The chain links TRBV7-2 to TRBJ2-3; the TRBD2 assignment by TCRdb is unverifiable without DNA. The CDR3 totals 15 residues. Germline CDR1 is SGHTA and CDR2 is FQGNSA. CDR3: CASSLEGVVGDTQYF.

The V and J genes are TRBV7-3 and TRBJ1-1. The CDR3 is 15 residues long. CDR1 and CDR2 (germline): SGHTA, FQGTGA. CDR3 residues: CASSLSGHQNTEAFF.

This chain connects TRBV4-1 to TRBJ2-2; as DNA is missing, the TRBD1 call by TCRdb cannot be tested. Germline assignment: CDR1 MGHRA and CDR2 YSYEKL. This CDR3 is 17 amino acids long. CDR3 loop: CASSLRVTVQNTGELFF.

The chain employs TRBV6-5 and TRBJ1-2. Germline values: CDR1 MNHEY, CDR2 SVGAGI. CDR3 length: 14 residues. The chain's CDR3 is CASSYIPSKNGYTF.

The J gene is TRBJ2-5, the V gene TRBV7-3; the TRBD1 assignment by TCRdb is unverifiable without DNA. Germline CDR1 and CDR2: SGHTA and FQGTGA. The CDR3 is made up of 13 amino acids. The CDR3 spells CASSQGWEETQYF.